The sequence of this TCR beta chain was determined in a study of cytomegalovirus exposure and HLA in healthy donors. General observations from the study: Listed as cytomegalovirus-associated were 150 to 200 TCR beta chains. It was reportedly the case that the classifier diagnosed cytomegalovirus status with high specificity and sensitivity.

The roughly 120-subject validation cohort, separate from the approximately 630-subject first cohort, included the donors. CDR3 length equals 15 residues. From germline, CDR1 is MNHEY and CDR2 SVGAGI. Deletions cut 0 bases from V and 5 bases from J, with 13 bases between. The assay was immunoSEQ multiplex PCR, and TCRdb's table has in-frame clones only and misses some. Counted here are 150,000 to 200,000 clones, about 90% occurring once; the ten biggest clones make up approximately 2.9%. To note about this clone: Its antigen is as yet unknown.

The rearrangement joins TRBV6-5 to TRBJ2-5; D remains ambiguous. This receptor was taken from a woman aged 18 to 35 in good health and CMV-seropositive. The sample comprised PBMCs. CDR3 region: CASSYSLRNSETQYF. As DNA, the CDR3 is TGTGCCAGCAGTTACTCATTGAGGAATTCGGAGACCCAGTACTTC.